This T cell receptor (beta chain) was profiled in a study of response to subunit inactivated influenza vaccine (dated by TCRdb to the late 2010s). General notes on the study: Deep quantitative T cell receptor repertoire profiling was used in the study to track responses to a trivalent subunit inactivated influenza vaccine.

Libraries were prepared through RT-PCR. Sequenced using an Illumina HiSeq 2500. TCRdb passed the public sequencing reads through fastp at Q25 and MiXCR, retaining productive beta sequences. Rows with a matching CDR3 protein are joined into one entry that keeps the most common DNA and genes. The sample table lists some 540,000 distinct CDR3 sequences, 20% to 25% of them with a count of one. The ten top clones hold approximately 3% of the sample. As regards this clonotype: The clone's antigen remains unknown. The record has no base qualities; no much larger clone is one base away.

The CDR3 goes from the cysteine to the phenylalanine over 16 residues. The CDR3 DNA has 48 bases and is translated from base 1. CDR1 and CDR2 are drawn from the germline V gene (reference sequence): LGHDT, YNNKEL. Germline trimming: 0 bases from V, 6 bases from J; junction bases outside gene matches: 9. Overall results and qualifications from the work: The authors suggested that each seasonal influenza vaccination may recruit only a limited number of new T cells.

The sample was also linked to a second study, of T cells expressing NK-cell markers. Reported in the second study: The TCR beta cDNA libraries were made using 5'RACE template switching, a step that added both a universal primer site and unique molecular identifiers. TCR beta-chain repertoires were profiled in sorted CD3+CD56+NKG2C+, CD3+CD56+NKG2C- and CD3+CD56-NKG2C+ T-cell subsets from fewer than 10 donors. Seven of the eight sequenced donors were HCMV-seropositive and one was HCMV-seronegative. To restrict sorting to alphabetaTCR-expressing T cells, an anti-gammadeltaTCR antibody was added in several experiments. In several donors, the dominant CD3+CD56+NKG2C+ clonotypes were among the top 10 CD8+ clonotypes and accounted for roughly 1.0-8% of CD8+ T cells. Those dominant clonotypes were again the most abundant among CD3+CD56-NKG2C+ cells in a few donors, at roughly 25-60.1%. It remained unclear whether the expanded NKG2C-expressing T cell clones were specific for HCMV antigens. The study sequenced eight donors, all healthy volunteers chosen at random: three men and five women. A commercial ELISA kit detecting HCMV-specific IgG in serum was used to determine HCMV serostatus. Peripheral blood mononuclear cells were isolated from blood by Ficoll density gradient centrifugation. CD4+ and CD8+ T cells were isolated from PBMC by magnetic immunoseparation with Miltenyi isolation kits. cDNA synthesis was primed from the TCR beta constant segment and was followed by two successive PCR amplification steps. The libraries were sequenced on Illumina HiSeq 2000/2500, MiSeq or NextSeq, producing 2 x 150 bp reads. MIGEC was used to demultiplex reads and group reads by UMI, and MiTCR was used to assemble and quantify clonotypes. To exclude erroneous sequences, any TCR cDNA sequence not supported by at least two reads was discarded. The tcR package was used for downstream repertoire analysis, and clonotypes were matched across fractions by CDR3 nucleotide sequence plus V segment. Antigen specificity was annotated against VDJdb with VDJmatch, allowing one amino acid substitution in CDR3.

This TCR derives from a man aged 45 to 65 who received an inactivated influenza vaccine. Donor details come from another sample of the same person, matched by shared clones. The chain uses TRBV3-1 and TRBJ2-7; 9 bases in between match TRBD2. Sequencing used CD4+ T cells sorted from PBMCs, obtained roughly 12 days after vaccination. The sequence in DNA is TGTGCCAGCAGCCAAGATTTACTAGCGGGCCACGGCGAGCAGTACTTC. It specifies CASSQDLLAGHGEQYF.